There are a few counts of the clone carrying this T cell receptor beta chain. The CDR3 has 15 residues. V lost 5 bases, J lost 5 bases, and 9 bases stayed unmatched. Germline CDR1 SGHNT, CDR2 YENEEA. Time point indicated: sample taken at primary tumor resection. Researchers sequenced whole RNA taken from tumor, nontumor lung or frozen PBMC without sorting. The data stem from a study of spatial heterogeneity in lung cancer. Every cDNA TCR molecule received its own unique molecular identifier. TCRdb passed the 5' RACE reads through MiXCR, listing each CDR3 protein once. There are approximately 40,000 distinct CDR3 sequences in the sample; 7.5% occur only once, and roughly 28% lies in the top ten.

The sample was PBMCs, taken at surgery. The sequence was collected from a male donor with early-stage non-small cell lung cancer. The chain links TRBV11-3 to TRBJ1-5, with TRBD1 identical over 7 bases. Here the CDR3 reads CASSPDRVWDQPQHF. Here the CDR3 DNA reads TGTGCCAGCAGCCCAGACAGGGTTTGGGATCAGCCCCAGCATTTT. Full variable domain (missing parts from reference TRBV11-3 and TRBJ1-5): EAGVVQSPRYKIIEKKQPVAFWCNPISGHNTLYWYLQNLGQGPELLIRYENEEAVDDSQLPKDRFSAERLKGVDSTLKIQPAELGDSAVYLCASSPDRVWDQPQHFGDGTRLSIL.